The rows below give T cell receptor beta chains drawn from one sample of a study of T-cell reconstitution after alpha-beta-depleted transplantation in children. TCRdb fed the PCR reads into MiXCR, producing one record per CDR3 protein. There are 700,000 to 950,000 distinct CDR3 sequences in the sample; around 17% occur only once, and approximately 5% lies in the top ten. The material was PBMCs, mostly from graft donor cells, obtained 360 days after TCRalphabeta/CD19-depleted stem cell transplant. The receptors here all came from a male patient aged 10-17 years who had a stem cell transplant for acute lymphoblastic leukemia, so the T cells may come from the graft donor. CDR3s include the opening cysteine and the closing phenylalanine or tryptophan. The order of the fields is V gene, J gene, clone size, D gene, CDR3 protein, CDR3 DNA. A D gene is named only where the DNA matches it firmly. A row's size may be missing; if present it is once, few, many or a size class.

TRBV7-3	TRBJ2-3	few	-	CASSFRQGGQNF	TGTGCCAGCAGCTTCCGACAGGGAGGGCAGAATTTT
TRBV7-3	TRBJ2-5	-	-	CASSLVHGFRETQYF	TGTGCCAGCAGCCTAGTGCACGGGTTCCGGGAGACCCAGTACTTC
TRBV7-8	TRBJ2-1	-	-	CASSPPTRYNEQFF	TGTGCCAGCAGCCCGCCAACACGTTACAATGAGCAGTTCTTC
TRBV19	TRBJ2-5	-	-	CASSIDGRETQYF	TGTGCCAGTAGTATAGATGGAAGAGAGACCCAGTACTTC
TRBV18	TRBJ2-6	-	TRBD1	CASSDRQGSSGANVLTF	TGTGCCAGCTCCGACAGACAGGGGTCCTCTGGGGCCAACGTCCTGACTTTC
TRBV18	TRBJ2-5	few	-	CASSPRGSGETQYF	TGTGCCAGCTCACCAAGGGGTTCGGGGGAGACCCAGTACTTC
TRBV7-9	TRBJ2-2	few	TRBD2	CASSFPGLASGELFF	TGTGCCAGCAGCTTCCCGGGACTAGCCTCCGGGGAGCTGTTTTTT
TRBV18	TRBJ2-7	many	TRBD2	CASSPKGLAGSYEQYF	TGTGCCAGCTCACCAAAGGGACTAGCGGGATCGTACGAGCAGTACTTC
TRBV4-3	TRBJ1-5	few	-	CASSPFRESNQPQHF	TGCGCCAGCAGCCCCTTTCGGGAGAGCAATCAGCCCCAGCATTTT
TRBV28	TRBJ2-5	-	TRBD1	CASSLRAGGRETQYF	TGTGCCAGCAGTTTACGGGCAGGGGGCCGCGAGACCCAGTACTTC
TRBV5-5	TRBJ2-7	many	-	CASSFREGGSYEQYF	TGTGCCAGCAGCTTTAGGGAGGGGGGATCTTACGAGCAGTACTTC
TRBV25-1	TRBJ2-5	few	TRBD1	CASSELGTVQETQYF	TGTGCCAGCAGTGAACTTGGGACAGTACAAGAGACCCAGTACTTC
TRBV4-2	TRBJ2-3	-	-	CASSQDKLQGLTDTQYF	TGTGCCAGCAGCCAAGATAAGTTACAGGGCCTCACAGATACGCAGTATTTT
TRBV5-1	TRBJ2-1	-	TRBD2	CASSLVGREAYNEQFF	TGCGCCAGCAGCTTGGTCGGGCGGGAGGCGTACAATGAGCAGTTCTTC
TRBV20-1	TRBJ1-5	-	-	CSATRTKTGQPQHF	TGCAGTGCAACCCGGACAAAAACAGGGCAGCCCCAGCATTTT
TRBV20-1	TRBJ2-2	-	TRBD2	CSARYPSGSRNTGELFF	TGCAGTGCTAGGTATCCTAGCGGGAGTAGAAACACCGGGGAGCTGTTTTTT
TRBV18	TRBJ2-5	-	-	CASSPDIGQETQYF	TGTGCCAGCTCACCAGATATTGGACAAGAGACCCAGTACTTC
TRBV21-1	TRBJ2-3	-	-	CASSKGEAGGPCTDTQYF	TGTGCCAGCAGCAAAGGGGAAGCGGGAGGGCCCTGTACAGATACGCAGTATTTT
TRBV6-5	TRBJ2-7	-	-	CASSYSRVYEQYF	TGTGCCAGCAGTTACTCCAGGGTTTACGAGCAGTACTTC
TRBV7-2	TRBJ2-1	few	-	CASSIRPGTFNEQFF	TGTGCCAGCAGCATTCGTCCGGGAACCTTTAATGAGCAGTTCTTC
TRBV7-3	TRBJ2-3	few	TRBD2	CASSAPILAGEATDTQYF	TGTGCCAGCAGCGCACCAATACTAGCGGGAGAAGCCACAGATACGCAGTATTTT
TRBV7-3	TRBJ2-2	-	-	CASSSHIGRYTGELFF	TGTGCCAGCAGCTCTCATATCGGGAGATACACCGGGGAGCTGTTTTTT
TRBV4-1	TRBJ1-5	few	TRBD1	CASSLNRDRLNQPQHF	TGCGCCAGCAGCCTAAACCGGGACAGACTCAATCAGCCCCAGCATTTT
TRBV7-2	TRBJ2-3	-	TRBD2	CASSFWGGLAGTDTQYF	TGTGCCAGCAGCTTTTGGGGGGGACTAGCCGGCACAGATACGCAGTATTTT
TRBV12-3/TRBV12-4	TRBJ2-1	-	TRBD2	CASRSMGGSINEQFF	TGTGCCAGCAGGTCCATGGGCGGGAGTATAAATGAGCAGTTCTTC
TRBV15	TRBJ2-2	-	TRBD1	CATSRGQGAGELFF	TGTGCCACCAGCAGAGGGCAGGGGGCCGGGGAGCTGTTTTTT
TRBV7-6	TRBJ2-1	few	TRBD2	CASSATWGGTSGNEQFF	TGTGCCAGCAGCGCTACCTGGGGGGGGACTAGCGGAAATGAGCAGTTCTTC
TRBV12-3/TRBV12-4	TRBJ2-1	-	TRBD2	CASKRGTSGRGRQFF	TGTGCCAGCAAAAGGGGGACTAGCGGGAGAGGGAGGCAGTTCTTC
TRBV5-6	TRBJ2-5	few	-	CASSLPQNQETQYF	TGTGCCAGCAGCTTGCCGCAAAATCAAGAGACCCAGTACTTC
TRBV29-1	TRBJ2-7	few	-	CSVGIQVSSYEQYF	TGCAGCGTTGGTATACAGGTCAGCTCCTACGAGCAGTACTTC
TRBV10-3	TRBJ2-7	few	-	CAISLGQTQTYEQYF	TGTGCCATCAGTCTAGGACAGACCCAAACCTACGAGCAGTACTTC
TRBV6-5	TRBJ1-1	-	-	CASSYERDTEAFF	TGTGCCAGCAGTTATGAACGAGACACTGAAGCTTTCTTT
TRBV2	TRBJ2-3	-	TRBD2	CARQAGGAPDTQYF	TGTGCCAGACAAGCGGGAGGGGCCCCAGATACGCAGTATTTT
TRBV5-1	TRBJ2-4	many	-	CASSPGQPENIQYF	TGCGCCAGCAGCCCAGGACAGCCCGAAAACATTCAGTACTTC
TRBV5-5	TRBJ2-7	many	TRBD2	CASSAPGLAVNEQYF	TGTGCCAGCAGCGCACCGGGACTAGCAGTCAACGAGCAGTACTTC
TRBV5-1	TRBJ2-1	few	-	CASSLASLRVNNEQFF	TGCGCCAGCAGCTTGGCCTCACTTCGGGTAAACAATGAGCAGTTCTTC
TRBV5-1	TRBJ2-2	few	-	CASSFSTGLKTGELFF	TGCGCCAGCAGCTTTTCGACGGGCCTAAAGACCGGGGAGCTGTTTTTT
TRBV6-2/TRBV6-3	TRBJ2-7	-	-	CASSLLTGTTYEQYF	TGTGCCAGCAGTCTTCTCACCGGGACAACCTACGAGCAGTACTTC
TRBV5-1	TRBJ1-5	few	-	CASSLGDMISNQPQHF	TGCGCCAGCAGCTTGGGGGACATGATTAGCAATCAGCCCCAGCATTTT
TRBV4-2	TRBJ2-6	-	-	CASSQVVQGPSGANVLTF	TGTGCCAGCAGCCAAGTAGTGCAGGGTCCCTCTGGGGCCAACGTCCTGACTTTC
TRBV5-1	TRBJ2-5	-	-	CASSQGQSRGETQYF	TGCGCCAGCAGCCAGGGACAATCAAGGGGAGAGACCCAGTACTTC
TRBV5-1	TRBJ2-7	few	-	CASSYDRNAYEQYF	TGCGCCAGCAGCTACGACAGAAACGCCTACGAGCAGTACTTC
TRBV18	TRBJ1-6	-	-	CASSPPHRNYSPLHF	TGTGCCAGCTCACCACCGCACAGGAACTATTCACCCCTCCACTTT
TRBV2	TRBJ2-3	few	-	CASSDRGPDTQYF	TGTGCCAGCAGTGACCGAGGGCCAGATACGCAGTATTTT
TRBV12-3/TRBV12-4	TRBJ2-4	-	TRBD2	CASSSEREGLEDIQYF	TGTGCCAGCAGTTCGGAGCGGGAGGGGTTAGAAGACATTCAGTACTTC
TRBV19	TRBJ2-1	many	-	CASSIQGYNEQFF	TGTGCCAGTAGTATTCAGGGGTACAATGAGCAGTTCTTC
TRBV5-1	TRBJ2-2	-	-	CASSLSGANTGELFF	TGCGCCAGCAGCTTGTCCGGAGCGAACACCGGGGAGCTGTTTTTT
TRBV5-5	TRBJ2-7	many	TRBD1	CASSSAFTSGQGIEQYF	TGTGCCAGCAGCTCCGCATTCACCTCGGGACAGGGGATCGAGCAGTACTTC
TRBV12-3/TRBV12-4	TRBJ2-3	-	-	CASSLDPEWADTQYF	TGTGCCAGCAGTTTAGACCCAGAATGGGCAGATACGCAGTATTTT
TRBV5-1	TRBJ1-4	few	-	CASSFQGSTNEKLFF	TGCGCCAGCAGCTTCCAGGGATCAACTAATGAAAAACTGTTTTTT
TRBV12-3/TRBV12-4	TRBJ1-3	-	-	CASSPGDSGNTIYF	TGTGCCAGCAGTCCCGGGGACTCTGGAAACACCATATATTTT
TRBV5-1	TRBJ2-2	many	-	CAIRTIPDTGELFF	TGCGCCATACGGACTATACCGGACACCGGGGAGCTGTTTTTT
TRBV7-3	TRBJ2-3	few	-	CASSSVGGTDTQYF	TGTGCCAGCAGCTCTGTCGGGGGCACAGATACGCAGTATTTT
TRBV20-1	TRBJ1-5	few	-	CSAPAKRNQPQHF	TGCAGTGCTCCCGCAAAGCGTAATCAGCCCCAGCATTTT
TRBV18	TRBJ2-5	-	-	CASSPPGLAEKKTQYF	TGTGCCAGCTCACCGCCCGGTTTAGCGGAAAAAAAGACCCAGTACTTC
TRBV12-3/TRBV12-4	TRBJ2-3	many	TRBD2	CASTKTSGSRTDTQYF	TGTGCCAGCACTAAGACTAGCGGGAGTAGAACAGATACGCAGTATTTT
TRBV5-8	TRBJ2-7	few	-	CASSFLAYSYEQYF	TGTGCCAGCAGCTTTCTCGCCTACTCCTACGAGCAGTACTTC
TRBV18	TRBJ1-1	-	TRBD1	CASSPVTGGPNTEAFF	TGTGCCAGCTCACCAGTAACAGGGGGCCCCAACACTGAAGCTTTCTTT